This is a list of T cell receptor beta chains from one sample in a study of shared clonotypes between healthy human individuals. Method: immunoSEQ multiplex PCR; TCRdb's copy keeps in-frame clones and lacks some. This sample has about 360,000 clones, with around four fifths found just once. What was sequenced was memory CD4+ T cells sorted from blood. The receptors come from a young man in good health. Each CDR3 is given with its conserved first and last residue. The D gene is left open where the match is weak. The listing skips clone size in some rows; elsewhere it reads once, few, many or a size class.

>NA|few|TRBV4-3|TRBJ1-3
CASSQDQEGRDTIYF
TGCGCCAGCAGCCAAGATCAGGAGGGGAGGGACACCATATATTTT
>TRBD1|few|TRBV29-1|TRBJ1-1
CSVETGRNTEAFF
TGCAGCGTGGAGACAGGGAGGAACACTGAAGCTTTCTTT
>TRBD1|NA|TRBV7-6|TRBJ2-5
CASSPWTGKIQETQYF
TGTGCCAGCAGCCCCTGGACAGGGAAAATACAAGAGACCCAGTACTTC
>NA|NA|TRBV7-3|TRBJ2-7
CASSLAGTGKSSYEQYF
TGTGCCAGCAGCTTAGCGGGTACAGGGAAGAGCTCCTACGAGCAGTACTTC
>NA|NA|TRBV29-1|TRBJ2-3
CSVEKGASTDTQYF
TGCAGCGTTGAAAAGGGCGCTAGCACAGATACGCAGTATTTT
>NA|NA|TRBV5-1|TRBJ2-7
CASSPKGSSYEQYF
TGCGCCAGCAGCCCCAAGGGCTCTTCCTACGAGCAGTACTTC
>NA|NA|TRBV5-1|TRBJ2-6
CASSYQSSGANVLTF
TGCGCCAGCAGCTATCAGAGCTCTGGGGCCAACGTCCTGACTTTC
>NA|few|TRBV29-1|TRBJ2-3
CSTDRGAVDTQYF
TGCAGCACCGACCGGGGGGCAGTAGATACGCAGTATTTT
>NA|NA|TRBV7-8|TRBJ2-7
CASSLGDSVYEQYF
TGTGCCAGCAGCTTAGGTGACAGCGTCTACGAGCAGTACTTC
>NA|few|TRBV27|TRBJ2-2
CASSSGRRTGELFF
TGTGCCAGCAGTTCCGGACGGCGCACCGGGGAGCTGTTTTTT
>NA|NA|TRBV27|TRBJ1-2
CASSPLGGDGYTF
TGTGCCAGCAGTCCACTTGGTGGGGATGGCTACACCTTC
>NA|NA|TRBV5-4|TRBJ2-1
CASSLPSGPMHEQFF
TGTGCCAGCAGCTTGCCCAGCGGGCCCATGCATGAGCAGTTCTTC
>NA|NA|TRBV19|TRBJ1-5
CASNHQPGQPQHF
TGTGCCAGTAACCACCAGCCCGGTCAGCCCCAGCATTTT
>TRBD1|NA|TRBV11-1|TRBJ2-2
CASSLLNTGANTGELFF
TGTGCCAGCAGCCTTCTAAATACAGGGGCCAACACCGGGGAGCTGTTTTTT
>NA|few|TRBV7-6|TRBJ2-2
CASSWPRTGELFF
TGTGCCAGCAGCTGGCCTCGGACCGGGGAGCTGTTTTTT
>NA|NA|TRBV4-3|TRBJ2-4
CASSHDRGKNIQYF
TGCGCCAGCAGCCATGATAGAGGAAAAAACATTCAGTACTTC
>NA|NA|TRBV14|TRBJ1-1
CASSHLGLNTEAFF
TGTGCCAGCAGCCACCTCGGGCTGAACACTGAAGCTTTCTTT
>NA|few|TRBV6-1|TRBJ1-1
CASSTEGSDTEAFF
TGTGCCAGCAGTACAGAGGGAAGTGACACTGAAGCTTTCTTT
>NA|many|TRBV5-5|TRBJ2-4
CASSLGQGIAKNIQYF
TGTGCCAGCAGCTTAGGGCAGGGAATAGCCAAAAACATTCAGTACTTC
>NA|NA|TRBV6-5|TRBJ2-3
CASKTTPGFTQYF
TGTGCCAGCAAGACTACCCCCGGTTTTACGCAGTATTTT
>NA|NA|TRBV7-9|TRBJ1-1
CASSFPRVLF
TGTGCCAGCAGCTTTCCCCGGGTACTCTTT
>TRBD1|NA|TRBV6-4|TRBJ2-7
CASSDFPGWIQNDRVYEQYF
TGTGCCAGCAGTGACTTCCCCGGGTGGATCCAAAACGACAGGGTCTACGAGCAGTACTTC
>NA|NA|TRBV27|TRBJ2-3
CASSLKRAGSTDTQYF
TGTGCCAGCAGTTTAAAGCGGGCAGGGAGCACAGATACGCAGTATTTT
>TRBD2|NA|TRBV10-3|TRBJ2-7
CAISETSGRANYEQYF
TGTGCCATCAGTGAAACTAGCGGGAGGGCCAACTACGAGCAGTACTTC
>TRBD1|NA|TRBV18|TRBJ2-2
CASTGGNTGELFF
TGTGCCAGCACAGGGGGAAACACCGGGGAGCTGTTTTTT
>NA|NA|TRBV5-5|TRBJ2-6
CASSRRGTASSGANVLTF
TGTGCCAGCAGCCGACGGGGGACGGCCTCCTCTGGGGCCAACGTCCTGACTTTC
>TRBD2|NA|TRBV5-6|TRBJ2-1
CASTLSGSYNEQFF
TGTGCCAGCACCCTTAGCGGGTCCTACAATGAGCAGTTCTTC
>TRBD2|NA|TRBV28|TRBJ2-6
CASHGGDVLTF
TGTGCCAGCCACGGGGGGGACGTCCTGACTTTC
>NA|few|TRBV5-4|TRBJ2-6
CASSLRSGANVLTF
TGTGCCAGCAGCTTAAGGAGCGGGGCCAACGTCCTGACTTTC
>NA|NA|TRBV11-3|TRBJ2-1
CASSLAGTSYNEQFF
TGTGCCAGCAGCTTAGCGGGAACCTCCTACAATGAGCAGTTCTTC
>NA|NA|TRBV27|TRBJ1-1
CASSLRQGPEAFF
TGTGCCAGCAGTTTACGTCAGGGCCCCGAAGCTTTCTTT
>NA|few|TRBV5-1|TRBJ2-2
CASSLGGHTGELFF
TGCGCCAGCAGCTTGGGGGGTCACACCGGGGAGCTGTTTTTT
>NA|NA|TRBV5-1|TRBJ2-1
CASSNTAGFGLDEQFF
TGCGCCAGCAGCAACACAGCAGGGTTCGGGCTCGATGAGCAGTTCTTC
>NA|NA|TRBV30|TRBJ2-5
CAWSPILQTQYF
TGTGCCTGGAGCCCAATCCTGCAGACCCAGTACTTC
>NA|NA|TRBV27|TRBJ1-5
CASSFNWGDQPQHF
TGTGCCAGCAGTTTTAATTGGGGGGATCAGCCCCAGCATTTT
>NA|NA|TRBV2|TRBJ2-7
CASRKETYEQYF
TGTGCCAGCAGGAAGGAGACCTACGAGCAGTACTTC
>TRBD1|NA|TRBV5-5|TRBJ2-2
CASSNRGMDTGELFF
TGTGCCAGCAGCAACAGGGGAATGGACACCGGGGAGCTGTTTTTT
>TRBD2|NA|TRBV10-3|TRBJ2-1
CAISERTSGIYEQFF
TGTGCCATCAGTGAGAGAACTAGCGGGATCTATGAGCAGTTCTTC
>NA|NA|TRBV11-3|TRBJ2-3
CASSLERRADTQYF
TGTGCCAGCAGCTTAGAACGCAGGGCTGATACGCAGTATTTT
>NA|NA|TRBV4-1|TRBJ1-1
CASSRGVSREAFF
TGCGCCAGCAGCCGAGGAGTCTCTCGGGAAGCTTTCTTT
>NA|NA|TRBV6-6|TRBJ1-3
CASRPGMNSGNTIYF
TGTGCCAGCCGGCCGGGGATGAACTCTGGAAACACCATATATTTT
>NA|NA|TRBV15|TRBJ1-2
CATSRDRIYGYTF
TGTGCCACCAGCAGAGACCGGATCTATGGCTACACCTTC
>NA|few|TRBV10-2|TRBJ2-6
CASREYTGANVLTF
TGCGCCAGCAGGGAGTATACTGGGGCCAACGTCCTGACTTTC
>NA|NA|TRBV30|TRBJ1-1
CAWSVWRGPRLGTEAFF
TGTGCCTGGAGTGTTTGGCGTGGGCCCCGCCTGGGCACTGAAGCTTTCTTT
>NA|NA|TRBV27|TRBJ2-4
CASSLYLGLENIQYF
TGTGCCAGCAGTTTATACCTTGGGTTAGAAAACATTCAGTACTTC
>TRBD2|NA|TRBV7-9|TRBJ2-7
CASSLSGTSGYEQYF
TGTGCCAGCAGCTTATCCGGGACTAGCGGATACGAGCAGTACTTC
>TRBD1|NA|TRBV2|TRBJ1-6
CASSDAGGDSPLHF
TGTGCCAGCAGCGACGCAGGGGGTGACTCACCCCTCCACTTT
>NA|NA|TRBV20-1|TRBJ2-1
CSAPSHNEQFF
TGCAGTGCCCCAAGTCACAATGAGCAGTTCTTC
>NA|NA|TRBV10-2|TRBJ1-6
CASSEYMVGYSPLHF
TGCGCCAGCAGTGAGTACATGGTCGGGTACTCACCCCTCCACTTT
>TRBD1|NA|TRBV10-3|TRBJ2-5
CATGWTGEETQYF
TGTGCCACCGGGTGGACAGGAGAAGAGACCCAGTACTTC
>TRBD1|NA|TRBV5-1|TRBJ2-7
CASSPSTGTYEQYF
TGCGCCAGCAGTCCGTCGACAGGGACCTACGAGCAGTACTTC
>NA|once|TRBV19|TRBJ1-5
CASSIGGIGNQPQHF
TGTGCCAGTAGTATAGGGGGGATAGGCAATCAGCCCCAGCATTTT
>TRBD1|once|TRBV9|TRBJ1-3
CASSVGGGQGLSGNTIYF
TGTGCCAGCAGCGTAGGAGGCGGACAGGGACTCTCTGGAAACACCATATATTTT
>TRBD1|NA|TRBV6-1|TRBJ1-2
CASSESFGTAYGYTF
TGTGCCAGCAGTGAATCTTTCGGGACAGCGTATGGCTACACCTTC
>NA|NA|TRBV6-1|TRBJ2-2
CASTEQGRMAGELFF
TGTGCCAGCACCGAACAGGGTAGAATGGCCGGGGAGCTGTTTTTT
>NA|few|TRBV27|TRBJ2-3
CASSFKGPRAGPDTQYF
TGTGCCAGCAGTTTTAAGGGACCGAGAGCTGGGCCTGATACGCAGTATTTT